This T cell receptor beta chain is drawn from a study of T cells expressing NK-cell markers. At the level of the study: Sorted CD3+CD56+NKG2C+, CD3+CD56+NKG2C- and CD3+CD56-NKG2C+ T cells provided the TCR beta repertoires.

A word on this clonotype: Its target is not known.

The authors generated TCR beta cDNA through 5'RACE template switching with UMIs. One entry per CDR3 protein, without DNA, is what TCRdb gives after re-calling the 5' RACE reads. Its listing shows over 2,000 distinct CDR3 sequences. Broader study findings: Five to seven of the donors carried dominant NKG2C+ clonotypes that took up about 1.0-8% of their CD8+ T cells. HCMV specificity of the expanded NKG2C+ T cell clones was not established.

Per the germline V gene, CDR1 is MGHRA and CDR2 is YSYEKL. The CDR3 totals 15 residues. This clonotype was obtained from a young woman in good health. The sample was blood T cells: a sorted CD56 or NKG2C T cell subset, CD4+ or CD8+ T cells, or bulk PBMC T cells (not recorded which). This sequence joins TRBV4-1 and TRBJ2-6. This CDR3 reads CASSQSYGWANVLTF.